The 3 T cell receptor beta chains below were found in one sample sequenced in a study of blood T cell repertoires in COVID-19 (dated by TCRdb to 2020 to 2022). Library creation used the immunoSEQ multiplex PCR assay. TCRdb took over this immuneACCESS table, retaining in-frame rearrangements with V and J assigned. Such tables are incomplete; in checked studies, under half of the missing clones stem from an unresolved V gene, and the remainder is unexplained. The table for this sample lists around 360,000 clones; less than 90% of them were counted only once. 2.5% to 3% of the sample goes to the ten largest clones. Sample: PBMCs or T cells enriched from blood (not recorded which). Receptors originate from a woman in her thirties who had recovered from COVID-19.

This clone was recorded only once. Within the sample, other DNA sequences also encode this same CDR3. The chain combines TRBV2 with TRBJ2-7; D gene unclear. From germline, CDR1 is SNHLY and CDR2 FYNNEI. This CDR3 comprises 11 residues. The germline V and J ends were trimmed by 4 bases and 2 bases, with 3 bases remaining between them. The CDR3 reads CASSATYEQYF. In DNA form, the CDR3 reads TGTGCCAGCAGTGCAACCTACGAGCAGTACTTC.

The V gene is TRBV7-9, the J gene TRBJ1-1; 7 positions agree with TRBD1. Germline CDR1 and CDR2: SEHNR and FQNEAQ (reference sequence). V lost 5 bases to trimming and J lost 4 bases; unmatched junction nucleotides: 10. The CDR3 spans 15 residues. Here the CDR3 reads CASSPRGGYGTEAFF. For the CDR3, the DNA is TGTGCCAGCAGCCCGCGAGGGGGCTACGGCACTGAAGCTTTCTTT.

The V call is TRBV10-3, the J call TRBJ2-1, with 8 bases fitting TRBD1. This CDR3 comprises 15 residues. V was pared by 3 bases and J by 8 bases, with 9 bases of the junction left unmatched. Germline values: CDR1 ENHRY, CDR2 SYGVKD. The CDR3 DNA reads as TGTGCCATCAGTGATAGCGGACAGGGAAGCGATGAGCAGTTCTTC. As protein: CAISDSGQGSDEQFF.